This is a list of T cell receptor beta chains from one sample in a study of metastatic and nonmetastatic thyroid tumors. TCRdb re-called the PCR reads via MiXCR. The sample includes tens of thousands of clones, under 30% of them seen just once. What was sequenced was blood. Receptors were obtained from a female donor with papillary thyroid cancer or a benign thyroid nodule (not recorded which). Some clones in this sample may be carry-over from other donors' samples. The CDR3 runs from the conserved cysteine through the conserved F or W. The D gene is left open where the match is weak. Rows may omit the clone size; those that give it use once, few, many or a size class.

>.|TRBJ2-3|TRBV28|.
CASSGVDTQYF
TGTGCCAGCAGTGGCGTGGATACGCAGTATTTT
>TRBD2|TRBJ2-2|TRBV20-1|once
CSAPKRGYSNTGELFF
TGCAGTGCCCCTAAGCGGGGCTACTCGAACACCGGGGAGCTGTTTTTT
>TRBD1|TRBJ2-7|TRBV6-5|.
CASSFNRGHYEQYF
TGTGCCAGCAGTTTTAACAGGGGGCACTACGAGCAGTACTTC
>.|TRBJ2-2|TRBV11-2|.
CASSPRGPTNTGELFF
TGTGCCAGCAGCCCGCGGGGGCCGACAAACACCGGGGAGCTGTTTTTT
>TRBD2|TRBJ2-1|TRBV20-1|.
CSATPIAGGLYNEQFF
TGCAGTGCTACCCCGATAGCGGGAGGGCTTTACAATGAGCAGTTCTTC
>.|TRBJ2-7|TRBV6-5|medium-sized
CASSYWAGTPTGEQYF
TGTGCCAGCAGTTACTGGGCAGGGACCCCGACCGGCGAGCAGTACTTC
>TRBD1|TRBJ2-2|TRBV19|few
CAAKTGTANTGELFF
TGTGCCGCGAAGACCGGGACAGCTAACACCGGGGAGCTGTTTTTT
>.|TRBJ2-6|TRBV12-3/TRBV12-4|.
CASSFPSGSGANVPTF
TGTGCCAGCAGTTTCCCCTCTGGCTCTGGGGCCAACGTCCCGACTTTC
>TRBD1|TRBJ1-2|TRBV6-1|few
CASRHEGQGALGYTF
TGTGCCAGCAGACACGAAGGGCAGGGGGCGCTTGGCTACACCTTC
>TRBD2|TRBJ2-1|TRBV28|few
CASSLGTSGSRNEQFF
TGTGCCAGCAGCCTAGGGACTAGCGGGAGTAGGAATGAGCAGTTCTTC
>TRBD2|TRBJ2-3|TRBV27|.
CASSFAGAGGLYF
TGTGCCAGCAGTTTCGCCGGGGCGGGAGGGCTGTATTTT
>.|TRBJ1-2|TRBV4-1|.
CASSLRRGRDYGYTF
TGCGCCAGCAGCCTCCGACGGGGTCGTGACTATGGCTACACCTTC
>.|TRBJ1-2|TRBV28|medium-sized
CASSPGTGSSYGYTF
TGTGCCAGCAGCCCAGGTACAGGGAGTTCCTATGGCTACACCTTC
>.|TRBJ2-1|TRBV28|many
CASTPGGGAPYNEQFF
TGTGCCAGCACTCCCGGGGGCGGGGCGCCGTACAATGAGCAGTTCTTC
>.|TRBJ2-6|TRBV5-1|.
CASSPAVSSGANVLTF
TGCGCCAGCAGCCCGGCGGTAAGCTCTGGGGCCAACGTCCTGACTTTC
>TRBD2|TRBJ2-7|TRBV5-1|medium-sized
CASSPIGAGVYEQYF
TGCGCCAGCAGCCCTATTGGGGCGGGAGTCTACGAGCAGTACTTC
>TRBD2|TRBJ2-7|TRBV5-1|.
CASAGLAGANEQYF
TGCGCCAGCGCGGGTCTAGCGGGAGCCAACGAGCAGTACTTC
>TRBD2|TRBJ2-1|TRBV20-1|many
CSALWTSGTAGNEQFF
TGCAGTGCTCTATGGACTAGCGGGACGGCAGGCAATGAGCAGTTCTTC
>.|TRBJ2-6|TRBV11-2|many
CASSPMDLPAGANVLTF
TGTGCCAGCAGCCCAATGGACCTCCCGGCTGGGGCCAACGTCCTGACTTTC
>TRBD2|TRBJ2-1|TRBV6-5|few
CASSYRVRSGRANEQFF
TGTGCCAGCAGTTACCGGGTTCGCAGCGGGAGGGCTAATGAGCAGTTCTTC
>.|TRBJ1-2|TRBV19|few
CATGHRTNYGYTF
TGTGCTACGGGACACCGAACTAACTATGGCTACACCTTC
>TRBD1|TRBJ2-3|TRBV20-1|few
CSANGQASTDTQYF
TGCAGTGCAAATGGACAGGCCTCCACAGATACGCAGTATTTT
>TRBD1|TRBJ1-2|TRBV5-1|.
CASSWDRDYGYTF
TGCGCCAGCAGCTGGGACAGGGACTATGGCTACACCTTC
>.|TRBJ2-1|TRBV10-2|medium-sized
CASTGASVGGEQFF
TGCGCCAGCACTGGGGCTAGCGTGGGAGGTGAGCAGTTCTTC
>.|TRBJ1-3|TRBV5-1|.
CASSLGGSGNTIYF
TGCGCCAGCAGCTTGGGGGGCTCTGGAAACACCATATATTTT
>TRBD1|TRBJ1-4|TRBV15|few
CATSTGASGTGREKLFF
TGTGCCACCAGCACAGGAGCCTCCGGGACAGGGCGTGAAAAACTGTTTTTT
>.|TRBJ1-1|TRBV6-5|once
CASSLQGASLSAFF
TGTGCCAGCAGTCTACAGGGCGCCTCACTCTCGGCTTTCTTT
>.|TRBJ1-3|TRBV11-2|.
CASSLQSRGIGNTIYF
TGTGCCAGTAGTTTACAGAGCAGGGGTATTGGAAACACCATATATTTT
>.|TRBJ2-3|TRBV7-6|.
CASISAGVLTDTQYF
TGTGCCAGCATCTCAGCTGGGGTGCTCACAGATACGCAGTATTTT
>.|TRBJ2-1|TRBV5-1|few
CASVTGTGRSEQFF
TGCGCCAGCGTTACAGGAACGGGGAGAAGTGAGCAGTTCTTC
>.|TRBJ2-3|TRBV9|.
CASSVGTVGDTQYF
TGTGCCAGCAGCGTAGGGACTGTTGGAGATACGCAGTATTTT
>.|TRBJ2-3|TRBV30|.
CAWSTSSRVESSTDTQYF
TGTGCCTGGAGTACTTCTTCCAGGGTCGAGTCTAGCACAGATACGCAGTATTTT
>.|TRBJ2-2|TRBV7-9|many
CASSLDMNTGELFF
TGTGCCAGCAGCTTAGACATGAACACCGGGGAGCTGTTTTTT
>.|TRBJ1-4|TRBV14|many
CASSPGVKLFF
TGTGCCAGCAGCCCGGGGGTGAAACTGTTTTTT
>TRBD2|TRBJ2-7|TRBV12-3/TRBV12-4|.
CASSNIAGGPSYEQYF
TGTGCCAGCAGTAATATAGCGGGAGGCCCATCCTACGAGCAGTACTTC
>.|TRBJ1-5|TRBV6-1|few
CASSEAAQPQHF
TGTGCCAGCAGTGAAGCTGCTCAGCCCCAGCATTTT
>.|TRBJ2-3|TRBV6-2/TRBV6-3|medium-sized
CASSFIRESDTQYF
TGTGCCAGCAGTTTCATCCGGGAGTCAGATACGCAGTATTTT
>.|TRBJ1-6|TRBV6-5|.
CASSYSARRSSYNSPLHF
TGTGCCAGCAGTTACTCGGCCCGCCGGAGCTCCTATAATTCACCCCTCCACTTT
>.|TRBJ1-2|TRBV20-1|many
CSARLSLVGGYTF
TGCAGTGCTAGATTGTCGCTTGTAGGTGGCTACACCTTC
>.|TRBJ1-2|TRBV2|few
CASSPTENYGYTF
TGTGCCAGCAGCCCGACAGAGAACTATGGCTACACCTTC
>.|TRBJ1-4|TRBV6-1|.
CASSAGRGWEKLFF
TGTGCCAGCAGTGCAGGCAGGGGATGGGAAAAACTGTTTTTT
>TRBD2|TRBJ2-1|TRBV28|few
CASSSLGTSGNEQFF
TGTGCCAGCAGTTCTCTGGGGACTAGCGGAAATGAGCAGTTCTTC
>TRBD2|TRBJ2-7|TRBV5-1|medium-sized
CASSPGGTQRYEQYF
TGCGCCAGCAGCCCGGGAGGGACGCAGAGATACGAGCAGTACTTC
>.|TRBJ2-7|TRBV28|few
CASSDRGSIYEQYF
TGTGCCAGCAGCGACCGGGGCTCAATCTACGAGCAGTACTTC
>TRBD2|TRBJ2-3|TRBV20-1|.
CSASPSSGSTDTQYF
TGCAGTGCTAGTCCCTCTAGCGGGAGCACAGATACGCAGTATTTT
>TRBD2|TRBJ2-7|TRBV6-1|medium-sized
CASRPGGPVDEQYF
TGTGCCAGCAGGCCGGGAGGGCCAGTGGACGAGCAGTACTTC
>.|TRBJ1-3|TRBV3-1|.
CASSQDGGRGNTIYF
TGTGCCAGCAGCCAAGACGGCGGTCGCGGAAACACCATATATTTT
>.|TRBJ2-3|TRBV5-1|many
CASSLDGPSGGDTQYF
TGCGCCAGCAGCTTGGACGGGCCTAGTGGAGGGGATACGCAGTATTTT
>.|TRBJ2-6|TRBV20-1|.
CSAPPLMGGANVLTF
TGCAGTGCTCCCCCTTTGATGGGCGGGGCCAACGTCCTGACTTTC